This TCR beta chain was identified in a study of T cell responses to AZD1222 COVID-19 vaccine. Using immunoSEQ multiplex PCR, the repertoire was profiled, and TCRdb retains in-frame clones only, with some absent. This sample has some 100,000 clones, with 85% to 90% found just once. Study findings and constraints: Baseline seropositivity characterized only a handful of AZD1222 recipients. The repertoires were collected only after the peak T cell response.

Points on this clone: Its target is unknown.

The V end was cut by 1 base, the J end by 5 bases, with 17 bases between. Germline CDR1 reads SGHDN; CDR2 reads FVKESK. The CDR3 is 16 residues long. The chain carries TRBV14 and TRBJ2-5; D is perhaps TRBD1 (6 bases). The material was peripheral blood, obtained on day 0 of AZD1222 vaccination. The receptor's source is an adult in good health. CDR3 nucleotide sequence: TGTGCCAGCAGCCAAGGCGGTTTCAGGGGTTCGGAGACCCAGTACTTC. Translating gives CASSQGGFRGSETQYF.